The TCR beta chain described here comes from a study of regulatory T cells in long-lasting Graves disease. Study at large: It was over 5 years of antithyroid drugs, with positive TSH receptor antibodies, that meant persistent Graves' disease.

The time point here: persistent/refractory GD, antithyroid drugs over 5 years with positive TRAb. Making the TCR library involved RNA that had been extracted from PBMCs. V trimming: 5 bases; J trimming: 6 bases; junction bases outside the gene matches: 9. This CDR3 has 14 residues. From germline, CDR1 is MNHEY and CDR2 SMNVEV (reference sequence). Construction of the TCR beta libraries employed iRepertoire HTBI primers in conjunction with Arm-PCR of CDR3 regions. MiXCR was run by TCRdb on the multiplex PCR reads, yielding one entry per CDR3 protein. The data show approximately 290,000 distinct CDR3 sequences, under 25% seen once.

The starting material was peripheral blood mononuclear cells (PBMCs), obtained when the disease was refractory, from a patient treated with antithyroid drugs. The chain uses TRBV27 and TRBJ2-7; 8 nucleotides agree with TRBD1. The sequence came from a female donor with Graves disease. CDR3 region: CASSPGTGRIEQYF. CDR3 in DNA: TGTGCCAGCAGTCCTGGGACAGGACGGATCGAGCAGTACTTC.